Listed below are T cell receptor beta chains from one sample, sequenced in a study of read filtering for tumor transcriptome and immune sequencing. TCRdb re-called the reads through MiXCR, storing one row per CDR3 protein. Of 43,000 or so distinct CDR3 sequences listed, 20% were seen once; the top ten hold over 35%. Sequencing used a population of CD138-negative cells sorted from bone marrow. The origin of the receptors is a donor over 35 with multiple myeloma. Both conserved end residues are part of each CDR3. The order of the fields is V gene, J gene, D gene, clone size, CDR3 protein, CDR3 DNA. D genes are given only for firm matches. Clone size is stated in some rows and not others, as once, few, many or a class when expanded.

v_call: TRBV6-6
j_call: TRBJ1-6
d_call: TRBD1
clone_size: many
cdr3_aa: CASKERTGPNSPLHF
cdr3_nt: TGTGCCAGCAAGGAAAGGACAGGCCCTAATTCACCCCTCCACTTT

v_call: TRBV6-6
j_call: TRBJ2-1
d_call: TRBD2
clone_size: many
cdr3_aa: CASASGRTNEQFF
cdr3_nt: TGTGCCTCCGCTAGCGGGAGGACCAATGAGCAGTTCTTC

v_call: TRBV30
j_call: TRBJ2-3
d_call: .
clone_size: .
cdr3_aa: CAYRDWTDTQYF
cdr3_nt: TGTGCCTACAGGGATTGGACAGATACGCAGTATTTT

v_call: TRBV28
j_call: TRBJ2-1
d_call: .
clone_size: many
cdr3_aa: CASSPHREFNEQFF
cdr3_nt: TGTGCCAGCAGTCCCCACAGGGAATTCAATGAGCAGTTCTTC

v_call: TRBV12-3/TRBV12-4
j_call: TRBJ1-5
d_call: .
clone_size: many
cdr3_aa: CASSLDSNQPQHF
cdr3_nt: TGTGCCAGCAGTTTAGATAGCAATCAGCCCCAGCATTTT

v_call: TRBV29-1
j_call: TRBJ2-7
d_call: TRBD2
clone_size: many
cdr3_aa: CSVEGGGEQYF
cdr3_nt: TGCAGCGTTGAAGGCGGGGGGGAGCAGTACTTC

v_call: TRBV14
j_call: TRBJ2-1
d_call: .
clone_size: medium-sized
cdr3_aa: CASSQVGEAYNEQFF
cdr3_nt: TGTGCCAGCAGCCAAGTAGGGGAAGCCTACAATGAGCAGTTCTTC

v_call: TRBV7-9
j_call: TRBJ2-1
d_call: .
clone_size: medium-sized
cdr3_aa: CASSGPRSGNEQFF
cdr3_nt: TGTGCCAGCAGCGGCCCGAGGTCAGGCAACGAGCAGTTCTTC

v_call: TRBV5-1
j_call: TRBJ2-3
d_call: TRBD1
clone_size: many
cdr3_aa: CASSLDGTGGTDTQYF
cdr3_nt: TGCGCCAGCAGCCTGGATGGGACAGGGGGTACAGATACGCAGTATTTT

v_call: TRBV18
j_call: TRBJ2-3
d_call: .
clone_size: many
cdr3_aa: CASSPLQGTDTQYF
cdr3_nt: TGTGCCAGCTCACCATTACAGGGCACAGATACGCAGTATTTT

v_call: TRBV7-6
j_call: TRBJ1-1
d_call: .
clone_size: many
cdr3_aa: CASSFELSGNTEAFF
cdr3_nt: TGTGCCAGCAGCTTTGAACTTTCAGGAAACACTGAAGCTTTCTTT

v_call: TRBV20-1
j_call: TRBJ2-5
d_call: .
clone_size: few
cdr3_aa: CSARSRQADYQETQYF
cdr3_nt: TGCAGTGCTAGGTCCCGACAGGCGGATTACCAAGAGACCCAGTACTTC

v_call: TRBV14
j_call: TRBJ2-7
d_call: .
clone_size: many
cdr3_aa: CASSQMGSAGYEQYF
cdr3_nt: TGTGCCAGCAGCCAAATGGGCTCGGCGGGCTACGAGCAGTACTTC

v_call: TRBV29-1
j_call: TRBJ2-2
d_call: TRBD2
clone_size: many
cdr3_aa: CSVLLAGAHTGELFF
cdr3_nt: TGCAGCGTCTTACTAGCGGGAGCCCACACCGGGGAGCTGTTTTTT

v_call: TRBV2
j_call: TRBJ2-2
d_call: .
clone_size: many
cdr3_aa: CASDAATTGELFF
cdr3_nt: TGTGCCAGCGATGCAGCCACCACCGGGGAGCTGTTTTTT

v_call: TRBV5-6
j_call: TRBJ2-2
d_call: .
clone_size: many
cdr3_aa: CASSLDLVAGELFF
cdr3_nt: TGTGCCAGCAGCTTGGATCTAGTGGCCGGGGAGCTGTTTTTT

v_call: TRBV5-1
j_call: TRBJ1-5
d_call: .
clone_size: many
cdr3_aa: CASSLTGTPYQPQHF
cdr3_nt: TGCGCCAGCAGCTTGACCGGGACCCCGTATCAGCCCCAGCATTTT

v_call: TRBV28
j_call: TRBJ2-1
d_call: TRBD2
clone_size: .
cdr3_aa: CASSFLGLGYNEQFF
cdr3_nt: TGTGCCAGCAGCTTCCTGGGACTAGGGTACAATGAGCAGTTCTTC

v_call: TRBV19
j_call: TRBJ2-1
d_call: TRBD1
clone_size: many
cdr3_aa: CASSIGVRGQAYSYNEQFF
cdr3_nt: TGTGCCAGTAGTATAGGGGTCCGGGGACAGGCGTACTCCTACAATGAGCAGTTCTTC

v_call: TRBV12-3/TRBV12-4
j_call: TRBJ2-1
d_call: .
clone_size: many
cdr3_aa: CASTPPPLGSRMNEQFF
cdr3_nt: TGTGCCAGCACCCCCCCCCCGCTCGGGAGTCGGATGAATGAGCAGTTCTTC

v_call: TRBV20-1
j_call: TRBJ2-3
d_call: .
clone_size: many
cdr3_aa: CSASQSDPSLEYF
cdr3_nt: TGCAGTGCTAGTCAATCCGACCCTAGTCTTGAGTATTTT

v_call: TRBV24-1
j_call: TRBJ2-5
d_call: .
clone_size: .
cdr3_aa: CATSDHGEETQYF
cdr3_nt: TGTGCCACCAGTGATCACGGGGAAGAGACCCAGTACTTC

v_call: TRBV23-1
j_call: TRBJ2-7
d_call: .
clone_size: many
cdr3_aa: CASSRTPGTLAYEQYF
cdr3_nt: TGCGCCAGCAGTCGAACGCCGGGGACCCTAGCCTACGAGCAGTACTTC

v_call: TRBV2
j_call: TRBJ2-2
d_call: .
clone_size: many
cdr3_aa: CASRKQGPRTGELFF
cdr3_nt: TGTGCCAGCAGAAAACAGGGTCCGAGAACCGGGGAGCTGTTTTTT

v_call: TRBV28
j_call: TRBJ1-2
d_call: TRBD1
clone_size: many
cdr3_aa: CASSLTTGGGGYTF
cdr3_nt: TGTGCCAGCAGTTTAACCACAGGGGGCGGTGGCTACACCTTC